These 12 T cell receptor beta chains were all obtained from the same sample, sequenced in a study of OX40 agonist ivuxolimab in advanced cancers. Libraries were prepared by immunoSEQ multiplex PCR; TCRdb keeps only in-frame clonotypes and omits some of them. The sample holds fewer than 45,000 clones, roughly nine tenths seen once. Sequencing was performed on CD4+ or CD8+ T cells sorted from blood, taken in a trial of the OX40 agonist ivuxolimab. These receptors all stem from an adult with an advanced solid tumor such as melanoma, head and neck, liver or kidney cancer.

The chain carries TRBV27 and TRBJ2-7, with D maybe TRBD2 (5 bases). Germline CDR1 MNHEY, CDR2 SMNVEV (reference sequence). V shed 5 bases and J shed 1 base, with 12 bases lying between them. The CDR3 has 14 residues. The CDR3 is CASSISASSYEQYF. The CDR3 DNA reads as TGTGCCAGCAGTATTAGCGCCTCATCCTACGAGCAGTACTTC.

J is TRBJ2-7 and V is TRBV27; tentatively, D is TRBD1 (6 bases). Germline CDR1 reads MNHEY; CDR2 reads SMNVEV (reference sequence). V lost 9 bases and J 6 bases, leaving 12 bases between the germline ends. The CDR3 has 11 residues. CDR3 DNA sequence: TGTGCCAGTTCAACAGGGTTCGAGCAGTACTTC. Translation: CASSTGFEQYF.

V usage is TRBV6-5 and J usage is TRBJ2-2, with D unresolved. Germline CDR1 is MNHEY and CDR2 is SVGAGI. This CDR3 has 14 residues. The ends were cut back, 0 bases at V and 6 bases at J, with 8 bases in the middle. The CDR3 protein is CASSYSTAAGELFF. The CDR3 DNA sequence: TGTGCCAGCAGTTACTCGACGGCGGCCGGGGAGCTGTTTTTT.

The J gene is TRBJ2-7, the V gene TRBV5-1, with D perhaps TRBD2 (6 bases). Per germline, CDR1 SGHRS and CDR2 YFSETQ. V lost 1 base and J 3 bases, leaving 8 bases between the germline ends. This CDR3 spans 13 amino acids. DNA of the CDR3: TGCGCCAGCAGCTTGACTAGCATCTACGAGCAGTACTTC. It translates to CASSLTSIYEQYF.

By proportion, this clone is medium-sized. The V gene is TRBV7-2, the J gene TRBJ2-1; 11 bases map to TRBD2. CDR3 length: 15 residues. Germline V gene lookup returns CDR1 SGHTA and CDR2 FQGNSA. Germline trimming cut 6 bases from V and 8 bases from J; bases unmatched to any gene: 9. CDR3 sequence: CASRFTSGSRDEQFF. The CDR3 region has the DNA TGTGCCAGCAGATTTACTAGCGGGAGTAGGGATGAGCAGTTCTTC.

The chain employs TRBV7-9 and TRBJ2-7, with 12 bases aligning to TRBD2. The CDR3 length is 16 residues. Germline-derived CDR1 and CDR2 are SEHNR and FQNEAQ (reference sequence). With V trimmed by 5 bases and J by 2 bases, 7 bases remained unmatched. The chain's CDR3 is CASSTTRTSGAYEQYF. The CDR3 coding sequence is TGTGCCAGCAGCACAACCCGGACTAGCGGGGCCTACGAGCAGTACTTC.

The chain uses TRBV27 and TRBJ2-7; D is possibly TRBD1 (5 bases). Germline values: CDR1 MNHEY, CDR2 SMNVEV (reference sequence). Trimming removed 3 bases at V and 2 bases at J, with 14 bases between. This CDR3 spans 15 amino acids. The CDR3 DNA reads as TGTGCCAGCAGTTTGGGTAGTGGGGCCCCCTACGAGCAGTACTTC. Translated: CASSLGSGAPYEQYF.

V usage is TRBV27 and J usage is TRBJ2-1; D may correspond to TRBD1 or TRBD2 (5 bases each). V was clipped by 10 bases and J by 15 bases, with 19 bases between them. The CDR3 is made up of 11 amino acids. The germline V gene encodes CDR1 MNHEY and CDR2 SMNVEV (reference sequence). The CDR3 reads CATGAVGRGFF. CDR3 nucleotides: TGTGCCACCGGGGCAGTTGGTCGGGGGTTCTTC.

This chain uses TRBV5-6 with TRBJ1-6; a possible D gene is TRBD1 (5 bases). The V gene lost 1 base and the J gene lost 9 bases, with 11 bases spanning the gap. This CDR3 comprises 14 residues. The germline CDR1 and CDR2 sequences are SGHDT and YYEEEE. The CDR3 DNA reads TGTGCCAGCAGCTTGATGTCGGGGGTTTCACCCCTCCACTTT. It encodes CASSLMSGVSPLHF.

The genes are TRBV11-2 and TRBJ1-3, with D uncertain. Germline V gene data show CDR1 as SGHAT and CDR2 as FQNNGV. This CDR3 spans 14 amino acids. Trimming removed 3 bases at V and 2 bases at J, with 8 bases between. CDR3 loop: CASSFLIPGNTIYF. CDR3 bases: TGTGCCAGCAGCTTTTTGATTCCTGGAAACACCATATATTTT. Together with reference TRBV11-2 and TRBJ1-3, the CDR3 gives the full variable domain: EAGVAQSPRYKIIEKRQSVAFWCNPISGHATLYWYQQILGQGPKLLIQFQNNGVVDDSQLPKDRFSAERLKGVDSTLKIQPAKLEDSAVYLCASSFLIPGNTIYFGEGSWLTVV.

CDR3 amino acids: CASSLSRQPNTEAFF. CDR3 DNA: TGTGCCAGCAGTTTATCCCGACAGCCAAACACTGAAGCTTTCTTT. The chain couples TRBV28 to TRBJ1-1; a possible D gene is TRBD1 (5 bases). There are 15 residues in the CDR3. Looked up from germline, CDR1 is MDHEN and CDR2 is SYDVKM. Trimming shortened V by 1 base and J by 2 bases, and 11 bases separated the two germline ends.

The rearrangement uses TRBV5-6 and TRBJ2-6, with TRBD1 matching over 7 bases. J was trimmed by 0 bases and V by 4 bases; bases with no gene match: 4. The length of the CDR3 is 16 residues. Germline V CDR1 and CDR2: SGHDT, YYEEEE. The CDR3 spells CASSGDRDSGANVLTF. DNA for the CDR3: TGTGCCAGCAGCGGTGACAGGGACTCTGGGGCCAACGTCCTGACTTTC.